Below are 8 T cell receptor beta chains sequenced from a single sample in a study of blood T cell repertoires in COVID-19. The table came from immunoSEQ multiplex PCR; TCRdb's copy has only in-frame clones and leaves some out. The data hold 95,000 to 110,000 clones, with around 92% observed a single time. Sequenced sample: peripheral blood. The source of these receptors is a woman aged 55-69 years with acute or convalescent COVID-19.

This chain joins TRBV6-5 and TRBJ2-1; 8 bases align to TRBD2. This CDR3 contains 15 residues. V dropped 0 bases and J dropped 4; count of bases not matched to a gene: 2. The germline V gene has CDR1 MNHEY and CDR2 SVGAGI. CDR3 in amino acids: CASSYSRGAYNEQFF. The CDR3 nucleotides read TGTGCCAGCAGTTACTCGCGGGGGGCTTACAATGAGCAGTTCTTC.

J is TRBJ1-1 and V is TRBV12-5; D is ambiguous. The CDR3 length is 14 residues. V shed 1 base and J shed 1 base, with 7 bases lying between them. The germline gives CDR1 LGHNT, CDR2 FRNRAP. The DNA of the CDR3 is TGTGCTAGTGGTTTGGGGCACCAGAACACTGAAGCTTTCTTT. It codes for CASGLGHQNTEAFF.

This chain joins TRBV27 and TRBJ2-2; 8 bases line up with TRBD1. The CDR3 covers 16 residues. With 5 bases clipped from V and 4 bases from J, the junction kept 9 bases outside the gene matches. Germline CDR1 reads MNHEY; CDR2 reads SMNVEV (reference sequence). This chain's CDR3 is CASSSPTGGFTGELFF. The CDR3 DNA sequence: TGTGCCAGCAGTAGCCCCACAGGGGGTTTCACCGGGGAGCTGTTTTTT.

The rearrangement joins TRBV28 to TRBJ1-1, with D possibly TRBD1 on 5 matching bases. The CDR3 length is 17 residues. The germline V gene has CDR1 MDHEN and CDR2 SYDVKM. V lost 6 bases, J lost 3 bases, and 23 bases lay in between. CDR3 loop: CASSAISQGLTDTEAFF. The CDR3 nucleotides read TGTGCCAGCAGCGCGATTTCCCAGGGTTTAACGGACACTGAAGCTTTCTTT.

J is TRBJ1-2 and V is TRBV12-3 or TRBV12-4; 10 bases match TRBD1. The CDR3 covers 13 residues. The V and J ends lost 7 bases and 5 bases, in that order; junction bases with no gene match: 4. The CDR3 loop reads CASIPGQGYGYTF. The DNA of the CDR3 is TGTGCCAGCATCCCGGGACAGGGGTATGGCTACACCTTC.

The chain recombines TRBV5-1 with TRBJ1-1; unclear D gene. From germline, CDR1 is SGHRS and CDR2 YFSETQ. The V end lost 4 bases, the J end lost 0 bases, and 13 bases lay between the germline ends. The CDR3 runs 15 residues. Here the CDR3 reads CASSGGGSMNTEAFF. In nucleotides, the CDR3 is TGCGCCAGCAGCGGCGGAGGCTCCATGAACACTGAAGCTTTCTTT.

The J gene is TRBJ2-7, the V gene TRBV28; perhaps TRBD2 as D (5 bases). Germline lookup yields CDR1 MDHEN and CDR2 SYDVKM. The CDR3 consists of 13 residues. V shed 6 bases and J shed 0 bases, with 9 bases lying between them. CDR3 amino acids: CASRTGSSYEQYF. CDR3 DNA sequence: TGTGCCAGCAGGACGGGGAGCTCCTACGAGCAGTACTTC. The whole variable domain, filled in from reference TRBV28 and TRBJ2-7, reads DVKVTQSSRYLVKRTGEKVFLECVQDMDHENMFWYRQDPGLGLRLIYFSYDVKMKEKGDIPEGYSVSREKKERFSLILESASTNQTSMYLCASRTGSSYEQYFGPGTRLTVT.

The chain combines TRBV5-1 with TRBJ1-1, with D hard to call. Germline V gene lookup returns CDR1 SGHRS and CDR2 YFSETQ. With 3 bases removed from V and 0 bases from J, the gap between germline ends came to 12 bases. The CDR3 contains 15 residues. CDR3 nucleotide sequence: TGCGCCAGCAGCTCGGCGGGGTCCATGAACACTGAAGCTTTCTTT. Translated, it gives CASSSAGSMNTEAFF.